There are many counts of the clone carrying this T cell receptor beta chain. Its specificity is not known. Patients having uncontrolled infection, another autoimmune disease, pregnancy or lactation were not included. Each diagnosis was grounded in clinical symptoms, serum thyroxine and TRAb, thyroid ultrasound, and orbital computed tomography. This specimen belongs to a study of T cells in Graves' hyperthyroidism and ophthalmopathy. Findings and limits, study-wide: The majority of expanded thyroid clonotypes above 0.001 also appeared in blood. Model output signaled ophthalmopathy a median approximately 6.2 months ahead of onset.

What was amplified from RNA transcripts were TCR beta CDR3 regions. An initial round of RT-PCR targeting the TCR CDR3 relied on the HTBI primer set. MiXCR, applied by TCRdb to the multiplex PCR reads, yields one record per CDR3 protein. The sample holds fewer than 650,000 distinct CDR3 sequences, 14% to 15% seen once. V lost 5 bases and J 3 bases, leaving 14 bases between the germline ends. Germline V gene lookup returns CDR1 MDHEN and CDR2 SYDVKM. The CDR3 is made up of 14 amino acids. Sequences were obtained from blood. The chain uses TRBV28 and TRBJ2-7, with D perhaps TRBD2 (6 bases). The receptor comes from a woman aged 40 to 49 with Graves' ophthalmopathy. This chain's CDR3 is CASSMEGIRYEQYF. Here the CDR3 DNA reads TGTGCCAGCAGTATGGAGGGAATTCGCTACGAGCAGTACTTC.